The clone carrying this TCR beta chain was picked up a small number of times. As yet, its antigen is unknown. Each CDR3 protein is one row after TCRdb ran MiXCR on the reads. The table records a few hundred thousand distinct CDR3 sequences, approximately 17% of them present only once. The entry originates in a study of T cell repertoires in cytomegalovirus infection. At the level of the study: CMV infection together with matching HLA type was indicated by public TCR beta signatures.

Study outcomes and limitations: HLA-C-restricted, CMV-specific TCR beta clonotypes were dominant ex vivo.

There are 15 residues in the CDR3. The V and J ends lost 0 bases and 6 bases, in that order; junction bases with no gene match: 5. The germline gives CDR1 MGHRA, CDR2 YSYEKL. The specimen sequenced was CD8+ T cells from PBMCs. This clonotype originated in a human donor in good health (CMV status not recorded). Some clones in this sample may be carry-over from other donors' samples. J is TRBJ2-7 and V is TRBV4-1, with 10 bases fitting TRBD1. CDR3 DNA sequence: TGCGCCAGCAGCCAAGATCGGGACAGGGGCTTCGAGCAGTACTTC. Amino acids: CASSQDRDRGFEQYF.